This T cell receptor beta chain comes out of a study of blood T cell repertoires in COVID-19. Authors' methods: Amplification of reference gene primers was used by the study to estimate nucleated cell counts. Repertoires were generated with immunoSEQ multiplex PCR, while TCRdb's copy carries only in-frame clones and drops some. V, J and clone size are those of that table, while D and trimming were read from the DNA. The table includes 260,000 or so clones, roughly 86% detected once. CDR3 length equals 16 residues. CDR1 MNHEY and CDR2 SMNVEV come from the germline V gene (reference sequence). With 5 bases clipped from V and 2 bases from J, the junction kept 9 bases outside the gene matches.

The sequencing input was peripheral blood. The sequence came from a human donor in a cohort sampled during active COVID-19. The rearrangement links TRBV27 to TRBJ2-5; TRBD2 aligns across 9 bases. The CDR3 bases are TGTGCCAGCAGTCCAATAGCGGGGGAAGATCAAGAGACCCAGTACTTC. Residues: CASSPIAGEDQETQYF.